These 19 T cell receptor beta chains were all obtained from the same sample, sequenced in a study of beta chain features in type 1 diabetes. Their antigen targets remain unknown. TCRB transcripts that were expressed got sequenced, as all of the isolated RNA had been reverse transcribed. Here immunoSEQ multiplex PCR was the method, and the copy in TCRdb shows in-frame clones only, minus some. The profile shows 600,000 to 700,000 clones, around an eighth of them singletons. Study-level findings and limits: All four CD4+ subsets of Type 1 diabetes patients contained TCRB CDR3s that were moderately but significantly shorter.

Source material: naive CD4+ T cells from blood. The receptors stem from a man between 18 and 35 years old with type 1 diabetes.

The table lists this clone with a few counts. The gene calls are TRBV10-1 and TRBJ2-6; D gene unclear. The CDR3 is made up of 12 amino acids. V was cut by 6 bases and J by 2 bases, with 2 bases left in between. The germline gives CDR1 WNHNN, CDR2 SYGVQD (reference sequence). CDR3 nucleotides: TGCGCCAGCAGCCCTGGGGCCAACGTCCTGACTTTC. Its protein product is CASSPGANVLTF.

This clone was detected only a few times. The chain couples TRBV30 to TRBJ1-6, with 7 positions matching TRBD1. V was pared by 8 bases and J by 7 bases, with 8 bases of the junction left unmatched. This CDR3 comprises 13 residues. Per the germline V gene, CDR1 is GTSNPN and CDR2 is SVGIG (reference sequence). CDR3 sequence reads: CAERGLGNSPLHF. In DNA form, the CDR3 reads TGTGCCGAGAGGGGGCTGGGGAATTCACCCCTCCACTTT.

The chain carries TRBV18 and TRBJ1-2; D is possibly TRBD1 (6 bases). Trimming took off 0 bases at V and 5 bases at J, with 13 bases between the two ends. This CDR3 is built from 15 residues. Germline loops: CDR1 KGHSH, CDR2 LQKENI. The CDR3 loop is CASSPPIRTAYGYTF. The CDR3 bases are TGTGCCAGCTCACCACCGATAAGGACAGCTTATGGCTACACCTTC.

The genes are TRBV30 and TRBJ1-4; perhaps TRBD1 as D (5 bases). The V end lost 5 bases, the J end lost 2 bases, and 15 bases lay between the germline ends. Germline CDR1 reads GTSNPN; CDR2 reads SVGIG (reference sequence). The CDR3 sequence is 15 residues long. CDR3 loop: CAWGFDSHTNEKLFF. The CDR3, as DNA: TGTGCCTGGGGCTTTGACAGCCACACTAATGAAAAACTGTTTTTT.

Worth noting for this clone: At the DNA level, this CDR3 is encoded by other sequences in the same sample as well. The gene calls are TRBV30 and TRBJ1-1; D is perhaps TRBD1 (5 bases). V lost 0 bases to trimming and J lost 3 bases, with 8 bases between them. Germline V lookup: CDR1 GTSNPN, CDR2 SVGIG (reference sequence). The CDR3 has 13 amino acids. This CDR3 reads CAWSVQDDTEAFF. CDR3 bases: TGTGCCTGGAGTGTACAGGATGACACTGAAGCTTTCTTT.

The rearrangement links TRBV5-6 to TRBJ1-2, with 9 bases aligning to TRBD1. The CDR3 is made up of 14 amino acids. Trimming removed 7 bases from V and 3 bases from J; junction bases left unmatched: 7. Germline-derived CDR1 and CDR2 are SGHDT and YYEEEE. The CDR3 here is CASGGDRDYYGYTF. The CDR3 DNA reads TGTGCCAGCGGAGGGGACAGGGATTACTATGGCTACACCTTC.

This clone was seen more than once but under ten times. The V and J genes are TRBV11-2 and TRBJ2-3; D unresolved. CDR1 and CDR2 from the germline V gene are SGHAT and FQNNGV. V lost 3 bases and J 6 bases, leaving 22 bases between the germline ends. There are 17 residues in the CDR3. CDR3 nucleotide sequence: TGTGCCAGCAGCTTCGGTCAAAAGACCGCCGTCCAGGATACGCAGTATTTT. It yields the protein CASSFGQKTAVQDTQYF.

This clone was picked up a small number of times. The chain is built from TRBV7-2 and TRBJ1-1; no clear D gene. Germline V gene lookup returns CDR1 SGHTA and CDR2 FQGNSA. Between the trimmed V and J ends, which lost 1 base and 1 base, there was a span of 4 bases. This CDR3 has 13 residues. This chain's CDR3 is CASSLDANTEAFF. In DNA form, the CDR3 reads TGTGCCAGCAGCTTAGACGCGAACACTGAAGCTTTCTTT.

Ten or more counts support this clone. CDR3 sequence: CARASRDEQFF. CDR3 DNA: TGTGCCCGAGCGTCTCGGGACGAGCAGTTCTTC. The chain links TRBV30 to TRBJ2-1, with D perhaps being TRBD1 or TRBD2 (5 bases each). Germline V gene data show CDR1 as GTSNPN and CDR2 as SVGIG (reference sequence). V was shortened by 8 bases and J by 10 bases, with 15 bases between the two germline ends. CDR3 length: 11 amino acids.

V gene TRBV28 combines with J gene TRBJ2-2; D is uncertain. The CDR3 length is 13 residues. V shed 7 bases and J shed 5 bases, with 11 bases lying between them. The germline CDR1 and CDR2 sequences are MDHEN and SYDVKM. CDR3 nucleotides: TGTGCCAGCACTTCAGGACCTACCGGGGAGCTGTTTTTT. Protein product: CASTSGPTGELFF.

This clone occurred a few times. V and J are TRBV18 and TRBJ2-1, with a weak D call TRBD2 (6 bases). CDR3 size: 14 residues. Trimming shortened V by 4 bases and J by 5 bases, and 12 bases separated the two germline ends. Germline V gene data show CDR1 as KGHSH and CDR2 as LQKENI. CDR3 in DNA: TGTGCCAGCTCACTCCGGGAGAGGGACAATGAGCAGTTCTTC. Its protein is CASSLRERDNEQFF.

The chain links TRBV2 to TRBJ1-5, with unresolved D. The CDR3 loop spans 14 amino acids. Per germline, CDR1 SNHLY and CDR2 FYNNEI. Trimming took 3 bases from V and 4 from J, leaving 10 bases between them. CDR3 sequence reads: CASSESLLNQPQHF. Written as DNA, the CDR3 is TGTGCCAGCAGTGAGAGCCTCCTTAATCAGCCCCAGCATTTT. The full variable domain, with the rest looked up from reference TRBV2 and TRBJ1-5, is EPEVTQTPSHQVTQMGQEVILRCVPISNHLYFYWYRQILGQKVEFLVSFYNNEISEKSEIFDDQFSVERPDGSNFTLKIRSTKLEDSAMYFCASSESLLNQPQHFGDGTRLSIL.

The chain carries TRBV6-1 and TRBJ2-7; 7 nucleotides line up with TRBD2. Germline CDR1 and CDR2: MNHNS and SASEGT. The ends lost 4 bases at V and 4 bases at J; junction bases unmatched: 1. The length of the CDR3 is 12 residues. CDR3 in amino acids: CASSGLAYEQYF. The CDR3, as DNA: TGTGCCAGCAGTGGACTAGCTTACGAGCAGTACTTC.

The V and J genes are TRBV30 and TRBJ1-1; 8 bases match TRBD1. Unmatched junction bases numbered 5, after V lost 0 bases and J lost 5 bases. Germline lookup yields CDR1 GTSNPN and CDR2 SVGIG (reference sequence). This CDR3 region has 14 residues. CDR3 DNA: TGTGCCTGGAGTGTGCAGGGGGCGGATACTGAAGCTTTCTTT. Its translation is CAWSVQGADTEAFF. The entire variable domain, with the rest obtained from reference TRBV30 and TRBJ1-1, is as follows: SQTIHQWPATLVQPVGSPLSLECTVEGTSNPNLYWYRQAAGRGLQLLFYSVGIGQISSEVPQNLSASRPQDRQFILSSKKLLLSDSGFYLCAWSVQGADTEAFFGQGTRLTVV.

This chain links TRBV4-2 with TRBJ2-3; D not certain. The V end lost 0 bases, the J end lost 0 bases, and 13 bases lay between the germline ends. The CDR3 length is 17 residues. Germline V CDR1 and CDR2: LGHNA, YNFKEQ. In DNA form, the CDR3 reads TGTGCCAGCAGCCAAGATTTAGGTATAACTAGCACAGATACGCAGTATTTT. Protein: CASSQDLGITSTDTQYF.

In this sample, this clone turned up a few times. The chain uses TRBV7-9 and TRBJ2-3; 12 bases match TRBD2. The germline gives CDR1 SEHNR, CDR2 FQNEAQ (reference sequence). The CDR3 runs 16 residues. V shed 5 bases and J 5 bases; nucleotides not matched to a gene: 8. The CDR3 sequence is CASSPRTSGVGDTQYF. CDR3 bases: TGTGCCAGCAGCCCGCGGACTAGCGGGGTGGGAGATACGCAGTATTTT.

This clone was seen only a few times. The rearrangement uses TRBV19 and TRBJ2-5, with 10 bases matching TRBD2. CDR1 is LNHDA and CDR2 is SQIVND in the germline V gene (reference sequence). J gave up 5 bases and V 5 bases, and 11 bases lay outside the gene matches. This CDR3 is 16 amino acids long. CDR3 DNA sequence: TGTGCCAGTAGTCCTGGAGGACTAGCGGAAGGGGAGACCCAGTACTTC. Its protein product is CASSPGGLAEGETQYF.

This clone was seen a few times. Other nucleotide sequences in the sample specify the same CDR3. This sequence joins TRBV29-1 and TRBJ2-3; 7 bases match TRBD2. The CDR3 has 13 residues. Unmatched junction bases numbered 2, after V lost 1 base and J lost 4 bases. Germline lookup yields CDR1 SQVTM and CDR2 ANQGSEA. DNA of the CDR3: TGCAGCGTTGAAGGCGGGGGACCAGATACGCAGTATTTT. Encoded protein: CSVEGGGPDTQYF.

Only a few counts were recorded for this clone. The junction and the germline gene differ at one end; a read error may be behind it. CDR3 in amino acids: CASSLSGAGASTF. The CDR3 DNA reads as TGTGCCAGCAGTTTATCGGGCGCGGGAGCCTCCACTTTT. This chain links TRBV27 with TRBJ2-3, with TRBD2 identical over 7 bases. CDR1 and CDR2 (germline): MNHEY, SMNVEV (reference sequence). The CDR3 totals 13 residues.